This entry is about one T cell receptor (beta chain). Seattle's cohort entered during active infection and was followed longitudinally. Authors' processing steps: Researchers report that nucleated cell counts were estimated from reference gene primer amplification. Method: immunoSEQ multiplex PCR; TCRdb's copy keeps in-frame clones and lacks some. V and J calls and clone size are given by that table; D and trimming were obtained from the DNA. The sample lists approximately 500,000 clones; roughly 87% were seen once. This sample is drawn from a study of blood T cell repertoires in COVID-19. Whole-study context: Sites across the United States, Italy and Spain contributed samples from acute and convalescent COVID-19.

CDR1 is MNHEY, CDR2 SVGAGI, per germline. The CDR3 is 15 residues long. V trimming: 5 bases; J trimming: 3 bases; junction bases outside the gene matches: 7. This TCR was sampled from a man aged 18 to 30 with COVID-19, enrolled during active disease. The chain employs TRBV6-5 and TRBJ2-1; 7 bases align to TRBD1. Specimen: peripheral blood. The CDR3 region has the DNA TGTGCCAGCAGTAAGGACAGGAGCCACTACAATGAGCAGTTCTTC. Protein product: CASSKDRSHYNEQFF.